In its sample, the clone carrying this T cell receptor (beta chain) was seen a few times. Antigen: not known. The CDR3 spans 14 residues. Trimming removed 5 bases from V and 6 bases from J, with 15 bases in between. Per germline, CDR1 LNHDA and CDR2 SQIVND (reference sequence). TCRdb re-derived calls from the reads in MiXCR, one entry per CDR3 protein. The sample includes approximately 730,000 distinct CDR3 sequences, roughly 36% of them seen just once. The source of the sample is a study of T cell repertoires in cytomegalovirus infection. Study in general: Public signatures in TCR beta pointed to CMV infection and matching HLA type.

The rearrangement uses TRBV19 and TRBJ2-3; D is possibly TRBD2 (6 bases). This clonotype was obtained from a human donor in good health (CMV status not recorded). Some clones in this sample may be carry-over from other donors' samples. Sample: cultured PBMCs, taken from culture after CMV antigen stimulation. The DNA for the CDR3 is TGTGCCAGTAGTCGCCTGGGGGGTGTGGATACGCAGTATTTT. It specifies CASSRLGGVDTQYF.